What follows is one T cell receptor (beta chain) and its context. No antigen is known for it. This CDR3 comprises 13 residues. Germline loops: CDR1 SGHAT, CDR2 FQNNGV. Trimming took 1 base from V and 4 from J, leaving 8 bases between them. The data were taken from a study of CD8+ T cells in alopecia areata. cDNA prepared by RNA extraction and subsequent reverse transcription served as the template for sequencing. The method was immunoSEQ multiplex PCR; TCRdb's version includes in-frame clones alone and lacks a portion of them. The data show 100,000 to 150,000 clones, about 47% seen once. Both peripheral blood and punch biopsies of lesional scalp skin were obtained from patients who had alopecia areata. Whole-study findings and limits: Patients displayed less clarity in TCR sharing than mice, a finding possibly related to HLA.

The chain links TRBV11-2 to TRBJ2-7; D not certain. This sequence originates from a human donor with alopecia areata. This material consisted of CD8+ T cells sorted from blood, taken at week 0. DNA of the CDR3: TGTGCCAGCAGCTTAGTGTCCTTTTACGAGCAGTACTTC. It specifies CASSLVSFYEQYF.